These 24 T cell receptor beta chains share one sample of origin, sequenced in a study of tumor and adjacent non-tumor tissue in lung cancer. The library came from three nested PCR rounds adapted from ARM-PCR protocols. TCRdb re-called the multiplex PCR reads through MiXCR, storing one row per CDR3 protein. The sample has some 80,000 distinct CDR3 sequences, about 80% seen once. This sample's RNA came from whole unsorted tissue. This non-tumor lung sample came from over 3 cm beyond the tumor edge. Sequencing used distant non-tumor lung tissue. These receptors came from a man between 65 and 85 years old with non-small cell lung cancer.

Of note for this clonotype: Lacking the conserved final phenylalanine or tryptophan, this CDR3 likely reflects a read error. The DNA is left out, because the CDR3 cannot be placed on it with certainty; the CDR3 is given as TCRdb lists it. This chain joins TRBV29-1 and TRBJ1-2; the table calls TRBD1, which could not be checked here. The CDR3 sequence runs 13 residues, both termini included. The V gene's germline CDR1 is SQVTM and CDR2 ANQGSEA. The CDR3 reads CSVGTGEFYGYTI.

Note on this clonotype: Likely a read error: the CDR3 ends without its conserved phenylalanine or tryptophan. The rearrangement joins TRBV6-6 to TRBJ1-1; maybe TRBD1 (5 bases). Germline V gives CDR1 MNHNY, CDR2 SVGAGI (reference sequence). This CDR3 is 12 amino acids long. In nucleotides, the CDR3 is TGTGTCAGCAGGGACCGTAGCAGTGAAGCTTTCTTA. It encodes CVSRDRSSEAFL.

Note on this clonotype: Possible read error: a much larger clone is one base away. The chain has TRBV6-2 or TRBV6-3 and TRBJ1-5; the D is unclear. Trimming removed 8 bases from V and 4 bases from J, with 18 bases in between. CDR3 length: 15 amino acids. Per the germline V gene, CDR1 is MNHEY and CDR2 is SVGEGT. The CDR3 loop is CASASDAVLNQPQHF. The CDR3, as DNA: TGTGCCAGCGCTTCGGACGCCGTTTTAAATCAGCCCCAGCATTTT.

A word on this clonotype: Because it lacks the conserved phenylalanine or tryptophan at the end, this CDR3 is likely a read error. The chain joins TRBV6-1 to TRBJ2-1; 11 bases fit TRBD2. The CDR3 contains 16 residues. V gave up 11 bases and J gave up 7 bases; unmatched junction bases: 16. Per the germline V gene, CDR1 is MNHNS and CDR2 is SASEGT. As DNA, the CDR3 is TGTGCCGGGAGTGCTATGATAGCGGGAGGGCATAATGAGCAGTTCTCC. Its translation: CAGSAMIAGGHNEQFS.

The chain couples TRBV28 to TRBJ2-1, with 9 bases aligning to TRBD2. J lost 10 bases, V lost 11 bases, and 18 bases had no gene match. Germline lookup yields CDR1 MDHEN and CDR2 SYDVKM. The length of the CDR3 is 15 residues. The CDR3 region has the DNA TGTGCCCGCAAGGTCGCTAGCGGGATTTCCCTCGAGCAGTTCTTC. Residues: CARKVASGISLEQFF.

Regarding this clonotype: One end of the junction fails to match germline, which may point to a read error. The J gene is TRBJ2-3, the V gene TRBV11-2; possible D gene TRBD1, 6 bases. Germline CDR1 SGHAT, CDR2 FQNNGV. This CDR3 is built from 14 residues. In nucleotides, the CDR3 is TGTGCCAGCAGATCGCAGGGGTTCTCAGATACGCGGTATTTT. Protein: CASRSQGFSDTRYF.

V gene TRBV10-3 combines with J gene TRBJ2-7, with 8 bases identical to TRBD1. CDR3 size: 14 residues. Trimming cost V 11 bases and J 10 bases; bases outside gene matches: 19. Germline V gene lookup returns CDR1 ENHRY and CDR2 SYGVKD. This CDR3 is CACTTGTGPYGQYF. CDR3 DNA: TGTGCCTGCACAACCGGGACAGGCCCCTACGGACAGTACTTC.

Of note for this clonotype: The final CDR3 position lacks the conserved phenylalanine or tryptophan, pointing to a likely read error. V gene TRBV11-2 combines with J gene TRBJ1-2; possible D gene TRBD1, 5 bases. CDR1 is SGHAT and CDR2 is FQNNGV in the germline V gene. The CDR3 is made up of 16 amino acids. The CDR3 bases are TGTGCCAGCAGCATAGATGTGGGGGTGACTCACTATGGCTACACCGTC. Protein sequence: CASSIDVGVTHYGYTV.

There are a few counts of this clonotype. At one end, the junction sequence differs from germline, possibly due to a read error. The chain links TRBV6-6 to TRBJ2-3, with a tentative D call TRBD1 (6 bases). Germline V gene sequence: CDR1 MNHNY, CDR2 SVGAGI (reference sequence). This CDR3 has 13 residues. The CDR3: CVSSSAWGPMQYF. CDR3 coding DNA: TGTGTCAGCAGTTCCGCCTGGGGGCCGATGCAGTATTTT.

Comments on this clonotype: Just one base apart from a much larger clone, this may be a read error. The genes are TRBV14 and TRBJ1-1, with a weak D call TRBD1 (5 bases). Per the germline V gene, CDR1 is SGHDN and CDR2 is FVKESK. Trimming removed 2 bases from V and 4 bases from J, with 8 bases in between. There are 13 residues in the CDR3. The DNA for the CDR3 is TGTGCCAGCAGCCAAATGGGGGGCACTGAAGCTTTCTTT. Its protein is CASSQMGGTEAFF.

This clonotype was observed at least ten times. V gene TRBV6-6 combines with J gene TRBJ1-5; 9 positions match TRBD1. V was pared by 5 bases and J by 3 bases, with 5 bases of the junction left unmatched. Germline lookup yields CDR1 MNHNY and CDR2 SVGAGI (reference sequence). The CDR3 loop spans 15 amino acids. CDR3 region: CASSITGGFNQPQHF. CDR3 nucleotide sequence: TGTGCCAGCAGTATCACAGGGGGCTTCAATCAGCCCCAGCATTTT.

This clonotype was observed a single time. Its ends do not fully match the called genes, so a read error is possible. This chain joins TRBV11-1 and TRBJ2-7, with a possible D match to TRBD1 (5 bases). This CDR3 is 14 amino acids long. Germline V gives CDR1 SGHAT, CDR2 FQDESV (reference sequence). The CDR3, as DNA: TGTGCCAGCAGATCCAGGGAAACGACCTACAAGCAGTATTTC. Residues: CASRSRETTYKQYF.

In regard to this clonotype: The junction shows a germline mismatch at one end, possibly a read error. The rearrangement joins TRBV11-1 to TRBJ1-2; no clear D gene. CDR3 length: 12 amino acids. Germline assignment: CDR1 SGHAT and CDR2 FQDESV (reference sequence). The chain's CDR3 is CASSLYRYDYAF. The CDR3 nucleotides read TGTGCCAGCAGCTTATACAGATATGACTACGCATTC.

Turning to this clonotype: A much bigger clone sits one base away, suggesting this may be a read error. The chain combines TRBV5-1 with TRBJ2-1, with 7 bases matching TRBD1. This CDR3 has 14 residues. V lost 3 bases to trimming and J lost 5 bases; unmatched junction nucleotides: 5. CDR1 and CDR2 from the germline V gene are SGHRS and YFSETQ. CDR3 loop: CASSSGQMHNEQFF. The CDR3 DNA reads TGCGCCAGCAGCTCGGGACAGATGCACAATGAGCAGTTCTTC. The complete variable domain, with remaining parts taken from reference TRBV5-1 and TRBJ2-1, reads KAGVTQTPRYLIKTRGQQVTLSCSPISGHRSVSWYQQTPGQGLQFLFEYFSETQRNKGNFPGRFSGRQFSNSRSEMNVSTLELGDSALYLCASSSGQMHNEQFFGPGTRLTVL.

This clonotype appeared once. At one boundary the junction diverges from the germline segment, which might be a read error. The chain couples TRBV28 to TRBJ2-1; maybe TRBD1 (6 bases). This CDR3 is 14 amino acids long. The V gene's germline CDR1 is MDHEN and CDR2 SYDVKM. The CDR3 here is CASSLTGNPNELFF. As DNA, the CDR3 is TGTGCCAGCAGCCTCACAGGGAACCCCAATGAGCTGTTCTTC.

As to this clonotype: No conserved phenylalanine or tryptophan is present at the end of the CDR3, so a read error is the likely explanation. The chain joins TRBV11-3 to TRBJ1-5; 7 bases agree with TRBD1. With V trimmed by 3 bases and J by 0 bases, 23 bases remained unmatched. Germline V gene sequence: CDR1 SGHNT, CDR2 YENEEA. This CDR3 is built from 22 residues. The CDR3 coding sequence is TGTGCCAGCAGCTTCCTATTCAAATTAGGGGGCTTGAGCTTCCGTAGCAATCAGCCCCAGCATTAT. Its translation is CASSFLFKLGGLSFRSNQPQHY.

A remark on this clonotype: At one end, the junction sequence differs from germline, possibly due to a read error. This chain connects TRBV6-1 to TRBJ2-5; the D is unclear. Germline-derived CDR1 and CDR2 are MNHNS and SASEGT. This CDR3 is built from 13 residues. Here the CDR3 reads CAISKGRDGTQYF. In DNA, the CDR3 is TGTGCCATCAGTAAGGGCCGAGACGGGACCCAGTACTTC.

About this clonotype itself: At one of its ends the junction is not consistent with the germline gene, which may arise from a read error. The chain joins TRBV11-3 to TRBJ2-2, with no clear D. CDR3 length: 16 amino acids. Germline CDR1 is SGHNT and CDR2 is YENEEA. CDR3 sequence: CASRLVGTWVVGELFF. In nucleotides, the CDR3 is TGTGCCAGCCGCTTAGTGGGCACATGGGTTGTCGGGGAGCTGTTTTTT.

About this clonotype: One junction end does not reproduce the germline sequence, and a read error may be involved. The chain uses TRBV6-5 and TRBJ2-7; 10 nucleotides align to TRBD2. CDR1 is MNHEY and CDR2 is SVGAGI in the germline V gene. The CDR3 loop spans 18 amino acids. Written as DNA, the CDR3 is TGTACCAGCAGCTCACTAACTAGCGGGACAAAACTCGTGTACGGGCAGTACTTC. It encodes CTSSSLTSGTKLVYGQYF.

For this clonotype: At one end the junction does not follow the germline gene, possibly because of a read error. This chain links TRBV6-2 or TRBV6-3 with TRBJ2-1, with 8 bases matching TRBD2. CDR1 is MNHEY and CDR2 is SVGEGT in the germline V gene. The CDR3 has 14 residues. DNA for the CDR3: TGTGTCAGCTCAGCGGGAGAGTCCTACAATGAGCACTTCTTC. It yields the protein CVSSAGESYNEHFF.

This clonotype was observed a handful of times. A much larger clone is a single base away; this may be a read error. The gene calls are TRBV10-2 and TRBJ2-1; no firm D call. Trimming left V 7 bases short and J 8 bases short, with 18 bases between. The CDR3 runs to 14 residues. Germline CDR1 reads WSHSY; CDR2 reads SAAADI. The CDR3 DNA reads TGCGCCAGCATGGACCAGCAGGTTTGGGATGAGCAGTTCTTC. This encodes CASMDQQVWDEQFF.

A remark on this clonotype: A read error may account for a junction end that differs from germline. V is TRBV30 and J is TRBJ1-1; D gene ambiguous. The CDR3 consists of 12 residues. Germline lookup yields CDR1 GTSNPN and CDR2 SVGIG (reference sequence). Here the CDR3 reads CAWSTRYTEALF. The CDR3 nucleotides are TGTGCCTGGAGTACTAGGTACACTGAAGCTTTATTT.

This clonotype showed up just a few times. A much larger clone differs from this one at a single base, so this may be a read error. This chain connects TRBV5-4 to TRBJ2-2; D unclear. This CDR3 region has 12 residues. CDR1 and CDR2 from the germline V gene are SGHNT and YYREEE (reference sequence). CDR3 DNA sequence: TGTGCCAACAGCCCGAACACCGGGGAGCTGTTTTTT. It yields the protein CANSPNTGELFF.

There are a few counts of this clonotype. One end of the junction is discordant with germline, which a read error may explain. The chain is built from TRBV12-3 or TRBV12-4 and TRBJ1-5, with 7 bases that match TRBD1. The CDR3 has 12 residues. The CDR3 DNA reads TGTGACAGCAGCGACAGGGTTCAGCCACAGCATTTT. This encodes CDSSDRVQPQHF.